This T cell receptor beta chain was captured by sequencing in a study of CD8+ T cells in alopecia areata. The germline V and J ends were trimmed by 6 bases and 7 bases, with 12 bases remaining between them. Germline V gene sequence: CDR1 LNHDA, CDR2 SQIVND (reference sequence). The CDR3 has 13 residues. The treatment is: oral pan-JAK inhibitor, 5-10 mg twice daily. Reverse transcription of extracted RNA yielded cDNA, which provided the sequencing template. Generated by immunoSEQ multiplex PCR, the TCRdb table keeps only in-frame clones and is missing some. The sample has about 190,000 clones, around 56% seen once.

This sample comprised CD4+ T cells sorted from blood, obtained at week 4, from a patient treated with tofacitinib. The genes are TRBV19 and TRBJ1-4; D remains ambiguous. The clonotype comes from a human donor with alopecia areata. The CDR3 sequence: CASSVSRVEKLFF. CDR3 sequence (DNA): TGTGCCAGTAGCGTAAGCCGAGTTGAAAAACTGTTTTTT. Complete variable domain (other parts from reference TRBV19 and TRBJ1-4): DGGITQSPKYLFRKEGQNVTLSCEQNLNHDAMYWYRQDPGQGLRLIYYSQIVNDFQKGDIAEGYSVSREKKESFPLTVTSAQKNPTAFYLCASSVSRVEKLFFGSGTQLSVL.